These T cell receptor beta chains were read from a single sample in a study of blood T cell repertoires in COVID-19. Sequencing used immunoSEQ multiplex PCR; TCRdb keeps in-frame clones, though not all of them. The data show some 15,000 clones, roughly 70% seen once. The sample consisted of peripheral blood. The receptors stem from a man in his 60s with acute or convalescent COVID-19. Each CDR3 is given with its conserved first and last residue. Fields, in order: clone size, D gene, V gene, J gene, CDR3 DNA, CDR3 protein. D genes are given only for firm matches. Clone size, where shown, is once, few, many, or a class for clones that have expanded.

-	TRBD1	TRBV24-1	TRBJ2-3	TGTGCCACCAGTGACCGAGGACAGGGCACAGATACGCAGTATTTT	CATSDRGQGTDTQYF
-	-	TRBV5-8	TRBJ1-2	TGTGCCAGCAGCTTGAGGGGAAGCTACACCTTC	CASSLRGSYTF
-	-	TRBV7-2	TRBJ1-3	TGTGCCAGCAGCTTTGGGGGGGCTAGGGGAAACACCATATATTTT	CASSFGGARGNTIYF
-	TRBD1	TRBV27	TRBJ1-2	TGTGCCAGCAGTTCCCGCGGGACAGGGGGCCCCTACTATGAGGGCTACACCTTC	CASSSRGTGGPYYEGYTF
-	TRBD1	TRBV7-9	TRBJ1-1	TGTGCCAGCAGCTTAGTAGCAGGGGGAAACACTGAAGCTTTCTTT	CASSLVAGGNTEAFF
-	-	TRBV30	TRBJ2-7	TGTGCCTGGAGTGGGGCGCTCGAGCAGTACTTC	CAWSGALEQYF
-	TRBD1	TRBV9	TRBJ2-2	TGTGCCAGCAGCGGGACAGGGAGGAACACCGGGGAGCTGTTTTTT	CASSGTGRNTGELFF
few	TRBD1	TRBV30	TRBJ1-2	TGTGCCTGGACCGACAGGGTGGGGTATGGCTACACCTTC	CAWTDRVGYGYTF
-	TRBD2	TRBV7-3	TRBJ2-3	TGTGCCAGCAGCCGAAGCGGGGGGGCCATAGATACGCAGTATTTT	CASSRSGGAIDTQYF
-	TRBD1	TRBV19	TRBJ2-7	TGTGCCAGTAGTATGAACAGGGGCCACGAGCAGTACTTC	CASSMNRGHEQYF
-	TRBD1	TRBV3-1/TRBV3-2	TRBJ2-5	TGTGCCAGCAGCCAAGACCCGGGACAGGGTTTACAAGAGACCCAGTACTTC	CASSQDPGQGLQETQYF
few	-	TRBV3-1/TRBV3-2	TRBJ2-3	TGTGCCAGCCGGGGGGCGGCAGATACGCAGTATTTT	CASRGAADTQYF
once	TRBD2	TRBV4-1	TRBJ2-1	TGCGCCAGCAGCCAGGGCGCTAGCGGCTACAATGAGCAGTTCTTC	CASSQGASGYNEQFF
-	TRBD1	TRBV3-1/TRBV3-2	TRBJ1-2	TGTGCCAGCAGCCGACCGGGACAGGGGTACTATGGCTACACCTTC	CASSRPGQGYYGYTF
-	-	TRBV30	TRBJ2-1	TGTGCTGGCCACCGCGAGGGGGAGATACGTTTCTTC	CAGHREGEIRFF
-	-	TRBV19	TRBJ2-1	TGTGCCAGTAGTATTCGAGCGGGCCGAAACCTATACAATGAGCAGTTCTTC	CASSIRAGRNLYNEQFF
-	TRBD2	TRBV5-6	TRBJ2-1	TGTGCCAGCAGCTTGCCCTTACTAGCGGGAGACTCCTACAATGAGCAGTTCTTC	CASSLPLLAGDSYNEQFF
-	TRBD1	TRBV5-1	TRBJ2-7	TGCGCCAGCAGCCCCGCGAAGATTGGGACAGGGGGCGACGAGCAGTACTTC	CASSPAKIGTGGDEQYF
-	-	TRBV5-1	TRBJ1-1	TGCGCCAGCAGCTTACCCCCGGGGATAGGAGCTGAAGCTTTCTTT	CASSLPPGIGAEAFF
-	-	TRBV7-9	TRBJ1-2	TGTGCCCTAGGAGAGCCTAACTATGGCTACACCTTC	CALGEPNYGYTF
medium-sized	TRBD1	TRBV5-6	TRBJ1-6	TGTGCCACTGGAGACAGGGGGACAAATTCACCCCTCCACTTT	CATGDRGTNSPLHF
-	-	TRBV3-1/TRBV3-2	TRBJ2-7	TGTGCCAGCAGCCGGGGAGTCCCTTCCTACGAGCAGTACTTC	CASSRGVPSYEQYF
-	TRBD1	TRBV7-2	TRBJ2-2	TGTGCCAGCAGCTTAGCGATGTCAGGGGGTACCGGGGAGCTGTTTTTT	CASSLAMSGGTGELFF